A selection of T cell receptor beta chains follows, all from one sample in a study of identical twins. TCRdb recomputed calls from the 5' RACE reads with MiXCR, one row per CDR3 protein. The sample yields about 220,000 distinct CDR3 sequences, less than 10% seen once. Sequencing was done on a sample of memory (CD45RO+) T cells sorted from blood. These receptors were collected from a woman aged 18-30 years in good health. CDR3s leave out the opening cysteine and the closing phenylalanine or tryptophan. Each record gives: D gene, V gene, CDR3 protein. D genes are given only for firm matches.

D gene: TRBD2
V gene: TRBV20-1
CDR3 protein: SARLAGTYNEQF

D gene: .
V gene: TRBV20-1
CDR3 protein: SASWNEQF

D gene: .
V gene: TRBV5-5
CDR3 protein: ASSQVVGNTGELF

D gene: .
V gene: TRBV10-2
CDR3 protein: ASSVRTARAGELF

D gene: .
V gene: TRBV4-3
CDR3 protein: ASSQDRAETQY

D gene: .
V gene: TRBV7-9
CDR3 protein: ASSLAGGNSGNTIY

D gene: TRBD2
V gene: TRBV6-5
CDR3 protein: ASSYGRGGRLNEQF

D gene: .
V gene: TRBV5-6
CDR3 protein: ASSLLGGESDEAF

D gene: TRBD1
V gene: TRBV5-1
CDR3 protein: ASSLEGGYTDTQY

D gene: TRBD2
V gene: TRBV9
CDR3 protein: ASSAGTSEYNEQF